The clone carrying this T cell receptor (delta chain) was seen many times. Its antigen is as yet unknown. This DNA's translation differs at residue 5 from TCRdb's protein, which comes from a much larger clone; a read error is likely, and the protein shown is translated from the DNA. The record originates from a study of γδ T cells in repeated Plasmodium falciparum infection. In the study overall: Age- and gender-matched Australian children served as comparison for malaria-exposed Malian children. Some Malian samples span acute malaria episodes; others come from no-transmission periods. Overall study findings and caveats: Vdelta2-negative gammadelta repertoires, largely Vdelta1+, seemingly showed infection-driven waves of new clonal selection. Vgamma9/Vdelta2+ T cells showed a stable polyclonal repertoire with shared TCRgamma sequences.

TCRdb made new clone calls on the multiplex PCR reads using CATT. The table has 40,000 to 55,000 delta-chain clones, around 2% seen once. Vgamma9/Vdelta2+ and Vdelta2-negative gammadelta T cells were flow-sorted from PBMC for bulk sequencing. This CDR3 has 28 amino acids. With V trimmed by 4 bases and J by 0 bases, 42 bases remained unmatched. The germline V gene has CDR1 TSWWSYY and CDR2 QGS. The receptor's source is a pool of human donors (malaria-infected and uninfected, not separated). The sample taken for sequencing was gamma-delta T cells from blood. The gene calls are TRDV1 and TRDJ1; 9 nucleotides line up with TRDD3. TCRdb leaves out the J gene; it was filled in here by matching the DNA to germline. The DNA of the CDR3 is TGTGCTCTTGGGGGCTGGGGGAATAACTTTCCTCTTGAGTGGGGGATAAGACCTGCTGGTCTGTACACCGATAAACTCATCTTT. Translation gives CALGGWGNNFPLEWGIRPAGLYTDKLIF.